The sequence of this TCR beta chain was determined in a study of breast tumors, draining lymph nodes, adjacent tissues. This clonotype is deemed medium-sized. As yet, its antigen is unknown. Regarding the study as a whole: The lymph node origin of tumor T cells was framed as consistent with a hypothesis, not demonstrated. The data were judged consistent with most tumor T cells coming from lymph node and expanding in tumor. Luminal-like breast cancer showed significantly higher tumor–nontumor repertoire similarity than basal-like. Tumor TCR diversity was below lymph nodes but above nontumor tissue.

TCRdb redid the calling of the multiplex PCR reads with MiXCR, one entry per CDR3 protein. The repertoire holds roughly 70,000 distinct CDR3 sequences, with roughly 44% as singletons. Input material: breast tumor tissue. This clonotype originated in a female donor with breast cancer. Some clones in this sample may be carry-over from other donors' samples.

CDR3 sequence reads: CASSLFQGPSYEQYF. CDR3 in DNA: TGTGCCAGCAGCTTGTTCCAGGGGCCATCCTACGAGCAGTACTTC. The chain joins TRBV7-8 to TRBJ2-7; a weak D match, TRBD1 (6 bases). Germline CDR1 reads SGHVS; CDR2 reads FQNEAQ. Trimming stripped 3 bases from V and 1 base from J, with 13 bases between. The CDR3 runs to 15 residues.